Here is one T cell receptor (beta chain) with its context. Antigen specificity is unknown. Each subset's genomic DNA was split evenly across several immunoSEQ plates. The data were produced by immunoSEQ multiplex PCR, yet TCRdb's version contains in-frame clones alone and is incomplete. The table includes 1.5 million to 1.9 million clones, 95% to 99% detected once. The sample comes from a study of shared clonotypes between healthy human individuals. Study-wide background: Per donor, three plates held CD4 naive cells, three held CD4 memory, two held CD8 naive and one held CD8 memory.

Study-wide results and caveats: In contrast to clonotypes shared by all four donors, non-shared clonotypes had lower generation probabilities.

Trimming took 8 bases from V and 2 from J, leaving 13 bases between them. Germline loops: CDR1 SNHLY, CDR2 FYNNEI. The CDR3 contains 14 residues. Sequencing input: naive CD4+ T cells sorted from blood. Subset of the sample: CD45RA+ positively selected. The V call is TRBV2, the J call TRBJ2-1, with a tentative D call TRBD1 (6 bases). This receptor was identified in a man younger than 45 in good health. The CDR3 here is CASVRDTTYNEQFF. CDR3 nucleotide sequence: TGTGCCAGCGTCCGGGACACAACCTACAATGAGCAGTTCTTC.